A selection of T cell receptor beta chains follows, all from one sample in a study of T cells in Graves' hyperthyroidism and ophthalmopathy. TCRdb reprocessed the multiplex PCR reads via MiXCR and lists one record per CDR3 protein. This sample yields about 580,000 distinct CDR3 sequences, of which approximately 15% are seen a single time; 5.8% belongs to the top ten. The sequenced material came from blood. The receptor set was obtained from a woman in her twenties or thirties with Graves' hyperthyroidism that later progressed to Graves' ophthalmopathy. Each CDR3 is given with its conserved first and last residue. D genes are given only for firm matches. Size values are once, few and many counts, or a class for expanded clones, and some rows have none.

d_gene | j_gene | v_gene | abundance | CDR3aa | CDR3nt
TRBD2 | TRBJ2-2 | TRBV11-2 | few | CASSFTGLAGNTGELFF | TGTGCCAGCAGCTTCACCGGACTAGCGGGGAACACCGGGGAGCTGTTTTTT
. | TRBJ2-1 | TRBV29-1 | few | CSVDDREGTYNEQFF | TGCAGCGTTGATGACAGGGAGGGCACCTACAATGAGCAGTTCTTC
. | TRBJ1-1 | TRBV11-2 | . | CASSLAVRSNTEAFF | TGTGCCAGCAGCTTAGCCGTTAGGAGTAACACTGAAGCTTTCTTT
. | TRBJ2-1 | TRBV11-2 | many | CASSLALEESYNEQFF | TGTGCCAGCAGCTTAGCCCTTGAGGAAAGCTACAATGAGCAGTTCTTC
. | TRBJ1-4 | TRBV7-6 | . | CASSVDGDEKLFF | TGTGCCAGCAGCGTAGACGGTGATGAAAAACTGTTTTTT
. | TRBJ1-3 | TRBV7-9 | . | CASRKGGGYQVPFTSGNTIYF | TGTGCCAGCAGGAAGGGCGGCGGATACCAAGTACCCTTTACCTCTGGAAACACCATATATTTT
. | TRBJ1-1 | TRBV2 | many | CASSPLWNTEAFF | TGTGCCAGCAGTCCCCTTTGGAACACTGAAGCTTTCTTT
TRBD2 | TRBJ2-3 | TRBV5-1 | few | CASSFQAGGPDTQYF | TGCGCCAGCAGCTTTCAAGCGGGAGGCCCCGATACGCAGTATTTT
. | TRBJ2-1 | TRBV19 | many | CASSLVAAHEQFF | TGTGCCAGTAGCCTAGTTGCTGCACATGAGCAGTTCTTC
. | TRBJ1-3 | TRBV11-2 | many | CASSLDLGRSGNTIYF | TGTGCCAGCAGCTTAGATCTGGGGAGGTCTGGAAACACCATATATTTT
TRBD1 | TRBJ1-6 | TRBV28 | many | CASSPEQGAVSPLHF | TGTGCCAGCAGTCCCGAACAGGGGGCGGTTTCACCCCTCCACTTT
. | TRBJ2-7 | TRBV5-1 | . | CASSPRASTDEQYF | TGCGCCAGCTCCCCCAGGGCCTCCACCGACGAGCAGTACTTC
TRBD2 | TRBJ2-7 | TRBV11-3 | many | CASSLRLAGQYSYEQYF | TGTGCCAGCAGCCTGAGACTAGCGGGTCAATACTCCTACGAGCAGTACTTC
. | TRBJ2-1 | TRBV30 | . | CAWNRDNEQFF | TGTGCCTGGAACAGGGACAATGAGCAGTTCTTC
. | TRBJ2-3 | TRBV6-9 | . | CASSYPSLTGPGTDTQYF | TGTGCCAGCAGTTATCCCAGTCTTACCGGGCCGGGCACAGATACGCAGTATTTT
. | TRBJ1-4 | TRBV12-3/TRBV12-4 | many | CASSLRGNEKLFF | TGTGCCAGCAGTTTGCGGGGTAATGAAAAACTGTTTTTT
. | TRBJ1-2 | TRBV12-3/TRBV12-4 | many | CASTYGDGYTF | TGTGCCAGCACATATGGGGATGGCTACACCTTC
. | TRBJ1-2 | TRBV7-6 | . | CASSPAVAEGNGYTF | TGTGCCAGCAGCCCCGCCGTGGCAGAAGGAAATGGCTACACCTTC
. | TRBJ1-2 | TRBV12-5 | . | CASGRGANGYTF | TGTGCTAGTGGTCGGGGCGCGAATGGCTACACCTTC
. | TRBJ2-2 | TRBV4-3 | . | CASSQVSTGELFF | TGCGCCAGCAGCCAAGTATCCACCGGGGAGCTGTTTTTT
. | TRBJ2-5 | TRBV5-1 | . | CASSSTGNQETQYF | TGCGCCAGCAGCTCAACAGGGAATCAAGAGACCCAGTACTTC
. | TRBJ1-1 | TRBV30 | many | CALDPPLNTEAFF | TGTGCCCTGGACCCACCCTTGAACACTGAAGCTTTCTTT
TRBD2 | TRBJ2-1 | TRBV10-3 | many | CAIRPGLADNEQFF | TGTGCCATCAGGCCGGGACTAGCGGACAATGAGCAGTTCTTC
. | TRBJ1-5 | TRBV7-3 | . | CASSPHEGQPQHF | TGTGCCAGCAGCCCTCACGAAGGCCAGCCCCAGCATTTT
TRBD2 | TRBJ2-2 | TRBV7-8 | many | CASSLELAGGLRSGELFF | TGTGCCAGCAGCTTAGAACTAGCGGGAGGGCTAAGGTCCGGGGAGCTGTTTTTT
TRBD2 | TRBJ2-1 | TRBV4-3 | few | CASSQAPPGEGGEQFF | TGCGCCAGCAGCCAAGCCCCCCCGGGGGAGGGAGGAGAGCAGTTCTTC
. | TRBJ2-3 | TRBV19 | . | CASSIRAGTDTQYF | TGTGCCAGTAGTATTAGAGCGGGCACAGATACGCAGTATTTT
. | TRBJ2-2 | TRBV12-3/TRBV12-4 | many | CASSKLTSNTGELFF | TGTGCCAGCAGTAAGTTGACCTCGAACACCGGGGAGCTGTTTTTT
TRBD2 | TRBJ2-1 | TRBV2 | many | CASTWAAGVGNEQFF | TGTGCCAGCACCTGGGCAGCGGGAGTGGGCAATGAGCAGTTCTTC
. | TRBJ2-2 | TRBV11-2 | . | CASSLLQGGDTGELFF | TGTGCCAGCAGCTTATTACAGGGTGGGGACACCGGGGAGCTGTTTTTT
. | TRBJ1-2 | TRBV7-9 | . | CASTPRWGLNYGYTF | TGTGCCAGCACCCCGCGGTGGGGTCTGAACTATGGCTACACCTTC
TRBD1 | TRBJ1-2 | TRBV3-1 | few | CASRPGQGKYGYTF | TGTGCCAGCAGACCGGGACAGGGGAAATATGGCTACACCTTC
TRBD2 | TRBJ2-3 | TRBV20-1 | many | CSAIWGYSGSTDTQYF | TGCAGTGCTATCTGGGGGTATAGCGGGAGCACAGATACGCAGTATTTT
. | TRBJ2-7 | TRBV6-2/TRBV6-3 | few | CASRFQDYEQYF | TGTGCCAGCAGGTTCCAGGATTACGAGCAGTACTTC
. | TRBJ2-7 | TRBV20-1 | many | CSARDGPEYEQYF | TGCAGTGCCCGGGACGGGCCGGAATACGAGCAGTACTTC
. | TRBJ2-7 | TRBV6-1 | few | CASRATRLYEQYF | TGTGCCAGCAGGGCGACTAGACTCTACGAGCAGTACTTC
. | TRBJ1-1 | TRBV29-1 | many | CSGTYLVTEAFF | TGCAGCGGAACCTATCTTGTCACTGAAGCTTTCTTT
TRBD1 | TRBJ1-5 | TRBV10-3 | few | CATRQGNQPQHF | TGTGCCACCCGACAGGGTAATCAGCCCCAGCATTTT
TRBD2 | TRBJ2-5 | TRBV12-3/TRBV12-4 | many | CASRRTSGSQETQYF | TGTGCCAGCCGCCGGACTAGCGGGAGCCAAGAGACCCAGTACTTC
TRBD1 | TRBJ1-1 | TRBV7-3 | many | CASSLFAGGTGLTEAFF | TGTGCCAGCAGCTTATTTGCCGGGGGGACAGGGCTGACTGAAGCTTTCTTT
. | TRBJ2-1 | TRBV19 | many | CASSIEGLYNEQFF | TGTGCCAGTAGTATTGAGGGGTTATACAATGAGCAGTTCTTC
. | TRBJ2-7 | TRBV27 | many | CASGQFYEQYF | TGTGCCTCCGGACAGTTCTACGAGCAGTACTTC
TRBD1 | TRBJ1-1 | TRBV6-5 | many | CASSYAGGVKAFF | TGTGCCAGCAGTTACGCAGGGGGAGTGAAAGCTTTCTTT
. | TRBJ2-2 | TRBV4-1 | . | CASSQEGTVWGLNTGELFF | TGCGCCAGCAGCCAAGAAGGGACGGTATGGGGGTTGAACACCGGGGAGCTGTTTTTT
. | TRBJ2-4 | TRBV12-3/TRBV12-4 | . | CASPTGVQLAKNIQYF | TGTGCCAGCCCAACGGGCGTGCAGCTAGCCAAAAACATTCAGTACTTC
. | TRBJ1-2 | TRBV27 | many | CASSLSARDGYTF | TGTGCCAGCAGTTTATCCGCCAGGGATGGCTACACCTTC
. | TRBJ1-1 | TRBV19 | many | CASTPGHINTEAFF | TGTGCCAGTACCCCGGGACATATAAACACTGAAGCTTTCTTT
TRBD1 | TRBJ2-7 | TRBV20-1 | . | CSAGTGVNEQYF | TGCAGTGCCGGGACAGGGGTAAACGAGCAGTACTTC
. | TRBJ1-1 | TRBV7-2 | many | CASSRSGGRYMNTEAFF | TGTGCCAGCAGCCGTTCCGGGGGCCGTTACATGAACACTGAAGCTTTCTTT
TRBD2 | TRBJ2-5 | TRBV12-3/TRBV12-4 | once | CASSQDREGPRETQYF | TGCGCCAGCAGCCAAGATCGGGAGGGCCCTCGGGAGACCCAGTACTTC
. | TRBJ2-7 | TRBV28 | many | CASSYFYEQYF | TGTGCCAGCAGTTATTTCTACGAGCAGTACTTC
. | TRBJ2-1 | TRBV29-1 | many | CSVPPPLSYNEQFF | TGCAGCGTTCCGCCCCCCCTCTCCTACAATGAGCAGTTCTTC
TRBD2 | TRBJ2-7 | TRBV24-1 | many | CATSAGGPNEQYF | TGTGCCACCAGTGCGGGAGGGCCAAACGAGCAGTACTTC
. | TRBJ1-1 | TRBV12-3/TRBV12-4 | many | CASSREMNTEAFF | TGTGCCAGCAGTCGAGAGATGAACACTGAAGCTTTCTTT
. | TRBJ1-5 | TRBV6-5 | many | CASSYSGRGSGQPQHF | TGTGCCAGCAGTTACTCCGGGCGGGGATCGGGTCAGCCCCAGCATTTT
TRBD1 | TRBJ2-2 | TRBV28 | many | CASSFRGRLTGELFF | TGTGCCAGCAGTTTCAGGGGGCGCCTGACCGGGGAGCTGTTTTTT
TRBD2 | TRBJ2-1 | TRBV7-3 | few | CASSPGLAGEGEQFF | TGTGCCAGCAGCCCGGGACTAGCGGGAGAAGGTGAGCAGTTCTTC